Described below is a single T cell receptor (beta chain) sequence and its context. There is no known antigen for this receptor. The record has no base qualities; no much larger clone is one base away. The germline V gene supplies CDR1 LGHNA and CDR2 YSLEER. Trimming accounts for 1 base at V and 2 bases at J, while the number of junction bases matched to no gene is 3. The cysteine opens and the phenylalanine closes a CDR3 of 15 amino acids. The sequence is cut down to CDR3 DNA, 45 bases in frame from base 1. In the prospective study, participants were roughly 18 to 90 years old, resided in approximately 25 geographic areas of the United States, and were enrolled through a virtual design. Cohort assignment in the prospective study relied on participant-reported clinical history from a screening survey and a study questionnaire. ImmuneRACE Cohort 3 recovered participants were defined by two consecutive negative NP/OP PCR tests, healthcare professional clearance, or symptom resolution. Each participant in the prospective study had whole blood, serum and a nasopharyngeal or oropharyngeal swab collected by mobile phlebotomists. Over an approximately two-month period, participants in the prospective study had the option of providing additional blood draws and questionnaires. Before DNA extraction, prospective study blood samples were shipped either frozen or at room temperature.

TCRbeta CDR3 regions were amplified from genomic DNA using the immunoSEQ Assay, a bias-controlled multiplex PCR. The paper's data handling went like this. Nucleated cell counts per sample were estimated from amplification of reference gene primers within the assay. Sequence reads were collapsed and filtered to measure the absolute abundance of every unique TCRbeta CDR3 rearrangement. For each sample, productive Simpson clonality was calculated by taking the square root of Simpson's diversity index across productive rearrangements. As stored in TCRdb, this immuneACCESS dataset retains in-frame rearrangements with V and J assigned. A fraction of the clones does not appear; measured against another copy, unresolved V genes explain less than half of the discrepancy, and the remainder lacks a known reason. V and J calls and clone size are copied from that table; D and trimming were computed from the DNA. The sample has about 320,000 clones on record, roughly 87% of them singletons. The biggest ten clones account for about 9.8% of the sample.

This sample was taken from a study of blood T cell repertoires in COVID-19 (dated by TCRdb to between 2020 and 2021). Background for the entire study: Samples covering the acute and convalescent phases of COVID-19 were provided by collaborators in the United States, Italy and Spain. The repertoires were released in a freely available public database meant as a resource for research on the immune response to SARS-CoV-2. The samples were drawn from two sources: the first 160 participants of the ongoing ImmuneRACE study, and 1,254 subjects contributed by 6 global collaborators. The material from the prospective study consisted of cDNA or gDNA derived from T cells, B-cell-depleted T cells, or PBMCs. HLA class I and class II types, where available, came from metadata supplied by the sample provider rather than from assay-based typing. The dataset comprised deeply sampled blood TCRbeta repertoires from subjects exposed to, actively infected with, or recovered from COVID-19. Sample metadata almost always included a de-identified subject ID, COVID-19 status, age in years and sex.

Study-wide conclusions, independent of this receptor: Clinical and demographic metadata were provided uncurated, with the amount varying by source and participant.

The sample comprised PBMCs or T cells enriched from blood (not recorded which). This sequence was found in a woman aged 18 to 35 who had recovered from COVID-19. This chain joins TRBV4-3 to TRBJ2-3; TRBD1 matches 7 bases in the middle. The CDR3 protein is CASSQGDSVTDTQYF. The nucleotides are TGCGCCAGCAGCCAAGGGGACAGCGTCACAGATACGCAGTATTTT.